What follows is one TCR beta chain and its context. Measured with immunoSEQ multiplex PCR; TCRdb has only the in-frame clones, and not every one. The sample has 90,000 to 120,000 clones, approximately 84% seen once. These data belong to a study of control samples from healthy donors and cancer patients. Losses at the gene ends were 4 bases for V and 8 bases for J; bases not matched to a gene: 6. Germline V lookup: CDR1 LNHDA, CDR2 SQIVND (reference sequence). CDR3 length equals 13 residues. Material: blood. The receptor was derived from a man younger than 35 in good health. The chain links TRBV19 to TRBJ1-2; 8 bases are shared with TRBD1. The CDR3 here is CASSTGQGYGYTF. The CDR3, as DNA: TGTGCCAGTAGTACCGGACAGGGTTACGGCTACACCTTC.